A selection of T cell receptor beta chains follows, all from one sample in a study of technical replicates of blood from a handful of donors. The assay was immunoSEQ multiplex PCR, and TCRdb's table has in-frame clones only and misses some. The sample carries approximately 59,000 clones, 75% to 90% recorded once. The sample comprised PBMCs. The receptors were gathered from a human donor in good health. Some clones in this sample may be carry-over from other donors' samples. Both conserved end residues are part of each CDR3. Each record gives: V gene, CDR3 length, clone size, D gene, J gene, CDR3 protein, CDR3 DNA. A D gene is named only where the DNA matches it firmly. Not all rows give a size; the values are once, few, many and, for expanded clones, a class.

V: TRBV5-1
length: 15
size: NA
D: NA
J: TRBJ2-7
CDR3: CASSPRGGGTYEQYF
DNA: TGCGCCAGCAGCCCACGGGGAGGCGGGACTTACGAGCAGTACTTC

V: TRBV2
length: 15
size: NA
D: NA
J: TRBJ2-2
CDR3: CASSEARGNTGELFF
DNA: TGTGCCAGCAGTGAAGCGCGGGGGAACACCGGGGAGCTGTTTTTT

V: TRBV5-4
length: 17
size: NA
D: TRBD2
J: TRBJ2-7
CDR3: CASSLKLMAGGSYEQYF
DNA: TGTGCCAGCAGCTTGAAGCTCATGGCGGGGGGCTCCTACGAGCAGTACTTC

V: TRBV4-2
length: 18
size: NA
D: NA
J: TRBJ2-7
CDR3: CASSHHRAGTQTPYEQYF
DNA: TGTGCCAGCAGCCATCACCGGGCCGGGACACAAACACCCTACGAGCAGTACTTC

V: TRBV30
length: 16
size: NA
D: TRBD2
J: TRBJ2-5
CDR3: CAWSVQSPGGQETQYF
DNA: TGTGCCTGGAGTGTACAAAGCCCGGGGGGCCAAGAGACCCAGTACTTC

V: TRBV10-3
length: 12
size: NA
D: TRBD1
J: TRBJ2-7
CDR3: CAAGQGFYEQYF
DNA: TGTGCCGCCGGACAGGGTTTCTACGAGCAGTACTTC

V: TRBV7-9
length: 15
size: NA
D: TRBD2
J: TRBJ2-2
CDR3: CASSFVAGGTGELFF
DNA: TGTGCCAGCAGCTTCGTAGCGGGAGGGACCGGGGAGCTGTTTTTT

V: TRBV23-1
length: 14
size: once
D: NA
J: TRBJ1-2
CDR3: CASSQLQGNYGYTF
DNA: TGCGCCAGCAGTCAACTTCAGGGAAACTATGGCTACACCTTC

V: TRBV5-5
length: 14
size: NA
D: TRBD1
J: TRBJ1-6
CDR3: CASSLGRGFSPLHF
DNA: TGTGCCAGCAGCTTGGGCAGGGGGTTTTCACCCCTCCACTTT

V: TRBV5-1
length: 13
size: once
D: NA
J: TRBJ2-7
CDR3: CASSPGRGYEQYF
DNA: TGCGCCAGCAGCCCTGGACGGGGCTACGAGCAGTACTTC

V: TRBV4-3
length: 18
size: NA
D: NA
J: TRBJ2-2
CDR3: CASSQEWQGFKKTGELFF
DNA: TGCGCCAGCAGCCAAGAATGGCAGGGTTTTAAAAAGACCGGGGAGCTGTTTTTT

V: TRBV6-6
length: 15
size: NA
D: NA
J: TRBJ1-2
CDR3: CASSFSRDYGYGYTF
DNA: TGTGCCAGCAGTTTCTCCCGGGACTATGGGTATGGCTACACCTTC

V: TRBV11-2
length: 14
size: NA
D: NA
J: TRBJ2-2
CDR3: CASSSNRAPGELFF
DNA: TGTGCCAGCAGCTCTAACAGGGCCCCCGGGGAGCTGTTTTTT

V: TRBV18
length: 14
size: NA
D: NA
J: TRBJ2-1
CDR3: CASSPSERYNEQFF
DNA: TGTGCCAGCTCACCCTCCGAGCGGTACAATGAGCAGTTCTTC

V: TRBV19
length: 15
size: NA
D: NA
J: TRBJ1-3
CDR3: CATAPVGGSGNTIYF
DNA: TGTGCCACCGCTCCCGTCGGGGGCTCTGGAAACACCATATATTTT

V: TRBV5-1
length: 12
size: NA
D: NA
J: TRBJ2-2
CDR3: CASSWPSGELFF
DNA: TGCGCCAGCAGCTGGCCATCCGGGGAGCTGTTTTTT

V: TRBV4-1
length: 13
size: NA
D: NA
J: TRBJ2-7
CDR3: CASSQVERYEQYF
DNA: TGCGCCAGCAGCCAAGTCGAGAGGTACGAGCAGTACTTC

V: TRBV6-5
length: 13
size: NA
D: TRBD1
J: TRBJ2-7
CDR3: CASIRQGDYEQYF
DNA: TGTGCCAGCATTCGGCAGGGGGATTACGAGCAGTACTTC

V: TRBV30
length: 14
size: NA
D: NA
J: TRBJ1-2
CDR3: CAWTRRGLGYGYTF
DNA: TGTGCCTGGACCCGCCGAGGGCTGGGCTATGGCTACACCTTC

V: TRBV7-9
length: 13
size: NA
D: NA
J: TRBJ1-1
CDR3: CASSLLVSAEAFF
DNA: TGTGCCAGCAGCTTATTGGTTTCGGCTGAAGCTTTCTTT

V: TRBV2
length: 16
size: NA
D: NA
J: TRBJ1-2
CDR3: CASSPRRLGEVAGYTF
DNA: TGTGCCAGCAGCCCCAGACGGCTCGGGGAAGTAGCTGGCTACACCTTC

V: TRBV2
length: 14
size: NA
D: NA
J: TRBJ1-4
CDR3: CASDATGFGEKLFF
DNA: TGTGCCAGCGACGCTACAGGGTTTGGTGAAAAACTGTTTTTT

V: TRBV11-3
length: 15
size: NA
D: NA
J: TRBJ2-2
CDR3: CASSPRGGNTGELFF
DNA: TGTGCCAGCAGCCCCCGTGGAGGGAACACCGGGGAGCTGTTTTTT

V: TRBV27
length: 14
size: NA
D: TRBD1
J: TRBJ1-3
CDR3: CASSRTGNGNTIYF
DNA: TGTGCCAGCAGTAGGACAGGGAACGGAAACACCATATATTTT

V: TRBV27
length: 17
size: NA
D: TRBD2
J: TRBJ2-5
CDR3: CASSSNGLAGPLGTQYF
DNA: TGTGCCAGCAGTTCCAACGGACTAGCGGGACCATTAGGGACCCAGTACTTC

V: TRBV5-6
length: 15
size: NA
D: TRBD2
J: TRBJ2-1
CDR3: CASSLLREPHNEQFF
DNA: TGTGCCAGCAGCTTGTTGCGGGAGCCCCACAATGAGCAGTTCTTC

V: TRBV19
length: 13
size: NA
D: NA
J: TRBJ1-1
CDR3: CASSIGGNTEAFF
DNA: TGTGCCAGTAGTATCGGCGGGAACACTGAAGCTTTCTTT

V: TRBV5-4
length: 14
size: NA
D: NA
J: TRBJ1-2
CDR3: CASSLEKRAGGYTF
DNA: TGTGCCAGCAGCTTGGAAAAGAGAGCTGGTGGCTACACCTTC

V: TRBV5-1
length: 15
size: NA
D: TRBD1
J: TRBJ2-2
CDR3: CASSYRQGANGELFF
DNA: TGCGCCAGCAGCTACAGACAGGGGGCCAACGGGGAGCTGTTTTTT

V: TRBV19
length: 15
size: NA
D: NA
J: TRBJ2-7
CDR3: CASSIERARGYEQYF
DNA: TGTGCCAGTAGTATTGAAAGGGCCAGGGGTTACGAGCAGTACTTC

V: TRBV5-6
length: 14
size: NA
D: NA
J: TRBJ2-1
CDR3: CASSLGGEPNEQFF
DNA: TGTGCCAGCAGCTTGGGGGGGGAACCTAATGAGCAGTTCTTC

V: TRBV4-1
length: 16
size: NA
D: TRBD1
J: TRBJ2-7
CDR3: CASSQTRDRGMYEQYF
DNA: TGCGCCAGCAGCCAAACCCGGGACAGGGGGATGTACGAGCAGTACTTC

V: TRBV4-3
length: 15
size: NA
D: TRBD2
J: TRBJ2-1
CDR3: CASSQKSGSNNEQFF
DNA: TGCGCCAGCAGCCAGAAAAGCGGGAGCAACAATGAGCAGTTCTTC

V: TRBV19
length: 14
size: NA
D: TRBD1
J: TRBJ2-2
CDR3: CASQDRRNTGELFF
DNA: TGTGCCAGTCAGGACAGGCGGAACACCGGGGAGCTGTTTTTT

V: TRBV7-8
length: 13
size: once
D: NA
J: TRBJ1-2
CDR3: CASSRDSNYGYTF
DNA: TGTGCCAGCAGCCGCGACAGCAACTATGGCTACACCTTC

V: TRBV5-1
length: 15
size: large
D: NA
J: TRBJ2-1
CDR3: CASSLALPRVDEQFF
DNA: TGCGCCAGCAGCTTGGCACTCCCGAGGGTCGATGAGCAGTTCTTC

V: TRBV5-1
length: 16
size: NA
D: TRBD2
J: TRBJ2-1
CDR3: CASSFRSPGLVHEQFF
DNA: TGCGCCAGCAGCTTTCGGTCTCCGGGACTAGTTCACGAGCAGTTCTTC

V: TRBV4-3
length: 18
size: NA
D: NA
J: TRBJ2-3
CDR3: CASSQGYYRDSSTDTQYF
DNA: TGCGCCAGCAGCCAAGGATACTACAGGGATAGTAGCACAGATACGCAGTATTTT

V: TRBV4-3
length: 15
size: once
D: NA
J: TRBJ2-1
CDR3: CASSQDTGAYNEQFF
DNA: TGCGCCAGCAGCCAAGATACCGGAGCCTACAATGAGCAGTTCTTC

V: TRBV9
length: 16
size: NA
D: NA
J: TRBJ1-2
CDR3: CASSVVEGRGGYGYTF
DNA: TGTGCCAGCAGCGTAGTAGAAGGGCGGGGGGGCTATGGCTACACCTTC

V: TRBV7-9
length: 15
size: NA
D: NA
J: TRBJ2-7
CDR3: CASSHDSFPPYEQYF
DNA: TGTGCCAGCAGCCACGACAGTTTTCCACCCTACGAGCAGTACTTC

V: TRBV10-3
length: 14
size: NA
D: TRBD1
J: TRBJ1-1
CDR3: CAISPSTGPLEAFF
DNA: TGTGCCATCAGCCCCTCGACAGGGCCACTTGAAGCTTTCTTT

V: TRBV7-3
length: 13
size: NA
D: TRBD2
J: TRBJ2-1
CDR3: CASSLTSAGEQFF
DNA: TGTGCCAGCAGCCTCACTAGCGCGGGAGAGCAGTTCTTC

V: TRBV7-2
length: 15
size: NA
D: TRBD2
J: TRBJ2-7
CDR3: CASSLLAGGAYEQYF
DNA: TGTGCCAGCAGCTTACTAGCGGGGGGCGCCTACGAGCAGTACTTC

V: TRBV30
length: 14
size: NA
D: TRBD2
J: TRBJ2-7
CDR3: CAWSIGGTSYEQYF
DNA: TGTGCCTGGAGTATCGGGGGGACCTCCTACGAGCAGTACTTC

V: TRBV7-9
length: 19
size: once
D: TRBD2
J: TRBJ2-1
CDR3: CASSLVSVGSSGDYNEQFF
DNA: TGTGCCAGCAGCTTAGTATCGGTCGGGTCTAGCGGGGATTACAATGAGCAGTTCTTC

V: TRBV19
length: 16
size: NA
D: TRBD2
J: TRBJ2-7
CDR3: CASSIRGTSGTHEQYF
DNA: TGTGCCAGTAGTATCAGAGGGACTAGCGGGACCCACGAGCAGTACTTC

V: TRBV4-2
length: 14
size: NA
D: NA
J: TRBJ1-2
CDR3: CASSQVDGSYGYTF
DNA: TGTGCCAGCAGCCAAGTCGACGGGTCCTATGGCTACACCTTC